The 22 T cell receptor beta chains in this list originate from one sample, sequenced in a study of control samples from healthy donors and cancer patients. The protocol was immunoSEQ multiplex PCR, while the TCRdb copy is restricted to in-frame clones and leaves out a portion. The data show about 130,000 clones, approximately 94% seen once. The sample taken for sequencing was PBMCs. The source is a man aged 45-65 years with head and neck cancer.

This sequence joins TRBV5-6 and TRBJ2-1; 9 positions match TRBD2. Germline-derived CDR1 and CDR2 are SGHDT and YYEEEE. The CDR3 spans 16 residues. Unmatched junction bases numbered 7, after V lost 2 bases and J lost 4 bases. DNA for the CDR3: TGTGCCAGCAGCTTAATGCGGGGGGGCAATTACAATGAGCAGTTCTTC. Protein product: CASSLMRGGNYNEQFF.

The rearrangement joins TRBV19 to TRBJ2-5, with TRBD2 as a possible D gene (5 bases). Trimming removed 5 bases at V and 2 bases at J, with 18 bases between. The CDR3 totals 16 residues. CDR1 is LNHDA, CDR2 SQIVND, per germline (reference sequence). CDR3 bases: TGTGCCAGTAGTGGACGCCCCGAACTAGAACAAGAGACCCAGTACTTC. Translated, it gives CASSGRPELEQETQYF.

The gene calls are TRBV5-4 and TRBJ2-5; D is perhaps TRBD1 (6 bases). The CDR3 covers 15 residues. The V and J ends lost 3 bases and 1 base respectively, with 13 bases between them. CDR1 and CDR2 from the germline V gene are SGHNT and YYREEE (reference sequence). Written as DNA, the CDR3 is TGTGCCAGCAGCTCTTCGAGGGGGACCCAAGAGACCCAGTACTTC. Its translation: CASSSSRGTQETQYF.

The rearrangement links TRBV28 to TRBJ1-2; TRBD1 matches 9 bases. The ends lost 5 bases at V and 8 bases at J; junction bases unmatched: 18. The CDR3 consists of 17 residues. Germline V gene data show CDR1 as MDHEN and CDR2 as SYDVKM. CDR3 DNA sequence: TGTGCCAGCAGTCTTACCGGGACAGGGAGGAAGGCAGGCGGCTACACCTTC. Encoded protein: CASSLTGTGRKAGGYTF.

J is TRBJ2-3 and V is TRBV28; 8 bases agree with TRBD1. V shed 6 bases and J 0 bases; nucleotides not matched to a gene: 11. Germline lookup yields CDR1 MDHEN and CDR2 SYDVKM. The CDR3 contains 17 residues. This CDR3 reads CASSQGGRQGSTDTQYF. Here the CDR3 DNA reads TGTGCCAGCAGCCAAGGGGGGAGACAGGGGAGCACAGATACGCAGTATTTT.

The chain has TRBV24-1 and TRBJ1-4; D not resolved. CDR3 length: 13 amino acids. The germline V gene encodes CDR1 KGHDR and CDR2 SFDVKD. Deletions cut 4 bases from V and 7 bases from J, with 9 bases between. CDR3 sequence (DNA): TGTGCCACCAGTGAGGCTGAGGGTGAAAAACTGTTTTTT. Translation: CATSEAEGEKLFF.

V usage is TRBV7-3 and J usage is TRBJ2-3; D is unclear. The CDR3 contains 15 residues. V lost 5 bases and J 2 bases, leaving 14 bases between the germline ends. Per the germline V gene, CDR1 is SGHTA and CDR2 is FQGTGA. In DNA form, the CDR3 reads TGTGCCAGCAGCCCGGTGGAAGGAACCACAGATACGCAGTATTTT. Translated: CASSPVEGTTDTQYF. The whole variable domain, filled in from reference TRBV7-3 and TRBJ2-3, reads GAGVSQTPSNKVTEKGKYVELRCDPISGHTALYWYRQSLGQGPEFLIYFQGTGAADDSGLPNDRFFAVRPEGSVSTLKIQRTERGDSAVYLCASSPVEGTTDTQYFGPGTRLTVL.

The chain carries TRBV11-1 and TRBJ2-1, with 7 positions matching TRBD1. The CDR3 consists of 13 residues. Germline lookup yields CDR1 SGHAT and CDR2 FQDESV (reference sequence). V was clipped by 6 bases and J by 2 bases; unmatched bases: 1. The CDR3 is CASRQGTYNEQFF. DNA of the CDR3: TGTGCCAGCAGACAGGGGACCTACAATGAGCAGTTCTTC.

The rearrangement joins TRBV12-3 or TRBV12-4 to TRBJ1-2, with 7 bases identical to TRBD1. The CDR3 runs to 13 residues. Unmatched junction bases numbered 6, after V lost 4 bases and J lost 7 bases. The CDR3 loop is CASSSQTGSGYTF. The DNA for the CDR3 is TGTGCCAGCAGTTCCCAGACAGGGAGTGGCTACACCTTC.

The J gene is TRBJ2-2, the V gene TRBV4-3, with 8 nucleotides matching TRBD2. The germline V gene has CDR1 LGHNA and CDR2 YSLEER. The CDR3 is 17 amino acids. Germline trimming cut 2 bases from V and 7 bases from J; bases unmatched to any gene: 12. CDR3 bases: TGCGCCAGCAGCCAATGGTTCTCTGCGGGGGGTGGCGGGGAGCTGTTTTTT. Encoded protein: CASSQWFSAGGGGELFF.

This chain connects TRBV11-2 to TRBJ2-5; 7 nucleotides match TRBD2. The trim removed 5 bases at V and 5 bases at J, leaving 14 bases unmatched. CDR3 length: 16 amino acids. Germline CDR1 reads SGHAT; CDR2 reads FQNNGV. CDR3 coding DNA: TGTGCCAGCAGCCGACCAACGGGACTATTCCCGGAGACCCAGTACTTC. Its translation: CASSRPTGLFPETQYF.

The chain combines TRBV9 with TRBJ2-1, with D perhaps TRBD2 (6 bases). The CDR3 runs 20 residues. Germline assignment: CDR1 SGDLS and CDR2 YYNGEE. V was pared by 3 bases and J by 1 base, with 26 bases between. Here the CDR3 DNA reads TGTGCCAGCAGCGGACGGATGGGCGGGGTTACTGTAGGGTCCTACAATGAGCAGTTCTTC. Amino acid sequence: CASSGRMGGVTVGSYNEQFF.

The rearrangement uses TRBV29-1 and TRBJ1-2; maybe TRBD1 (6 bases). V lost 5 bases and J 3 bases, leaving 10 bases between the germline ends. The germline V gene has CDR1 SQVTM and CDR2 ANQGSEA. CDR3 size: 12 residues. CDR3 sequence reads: CSVSTGYYGYTF. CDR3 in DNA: TGCAGCGTTTCGACAGGCTACTATGGCTACACCTTC.

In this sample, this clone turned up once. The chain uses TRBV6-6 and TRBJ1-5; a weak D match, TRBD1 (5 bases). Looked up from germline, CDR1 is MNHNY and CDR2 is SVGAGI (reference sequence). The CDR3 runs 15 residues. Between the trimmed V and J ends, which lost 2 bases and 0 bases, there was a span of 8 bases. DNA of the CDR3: TGTGCCAGCAGTTACGGGGACGGTAGCAATCAGCCCCAGCATTTT. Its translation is CASSYGDGSNQPQHF.

The CDR3 protein is CASRRDRPYEQYF. In nucleotides, the CDR3 is TGTGCCAGCAGACGGGACCGTCCCTACGAGCAGTACTTC. The chain recombines TRBV12-3 or TRBV12-4 with TRBJ2-7; D tentatively reads TRBD1 or TRBD2 (5 bases each). V gave up 6 bases and J gave up 2 bases, with 11 bases separating them. The CDR3 sequence is 13 residues long.

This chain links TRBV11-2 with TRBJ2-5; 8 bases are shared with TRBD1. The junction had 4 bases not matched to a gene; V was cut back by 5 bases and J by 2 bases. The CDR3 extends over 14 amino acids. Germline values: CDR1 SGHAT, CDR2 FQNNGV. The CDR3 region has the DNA TGTGCCAGCAGCCCCGGGACAGGACAAGAGACCCAGTACTTC. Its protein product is CASSPGTGQETQYF. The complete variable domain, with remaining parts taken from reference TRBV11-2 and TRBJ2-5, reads EAGVAQSPRYKIIEKRQSVAFWCNPISGHATLYWYQQILGQGPKLLIQFQNNGVVDDSQLPKDRFSAERLKGVDSTLKIQPAKLEDSAVYLCASSPGTGQETQYFGPGTRLLVL.

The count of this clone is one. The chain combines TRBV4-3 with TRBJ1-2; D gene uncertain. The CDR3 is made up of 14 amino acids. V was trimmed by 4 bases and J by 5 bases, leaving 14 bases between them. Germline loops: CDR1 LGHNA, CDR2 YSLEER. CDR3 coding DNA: TGCGCCAGCAGCCCGGCTCTTGGTGTATATGGCTACACCTTC. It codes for CASSPALGVYGYTF.

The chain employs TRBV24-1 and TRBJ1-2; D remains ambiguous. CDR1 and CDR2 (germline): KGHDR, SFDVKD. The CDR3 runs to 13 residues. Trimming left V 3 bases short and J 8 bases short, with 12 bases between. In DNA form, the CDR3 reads TGTGCCACCAGTGATCTCTCAAGTGGCGGCTACACCTTC. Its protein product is CATSDLSSGGYTF.

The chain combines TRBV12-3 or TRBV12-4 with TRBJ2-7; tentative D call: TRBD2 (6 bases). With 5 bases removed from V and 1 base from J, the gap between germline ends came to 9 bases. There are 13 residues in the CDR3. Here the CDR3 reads CASSLAGSYEQYF. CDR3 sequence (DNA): TGTGCCAGCAGTCTCGCGGGGTCCTACGAGCAGTACTTC.

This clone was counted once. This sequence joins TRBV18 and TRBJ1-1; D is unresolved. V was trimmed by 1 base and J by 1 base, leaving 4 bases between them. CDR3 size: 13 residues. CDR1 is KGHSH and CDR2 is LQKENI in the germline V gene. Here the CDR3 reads CASSPRANTEAFF. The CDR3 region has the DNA TGTGCCAGCTCACCACGGGCGAACACTGAAGCTTTCTTT.

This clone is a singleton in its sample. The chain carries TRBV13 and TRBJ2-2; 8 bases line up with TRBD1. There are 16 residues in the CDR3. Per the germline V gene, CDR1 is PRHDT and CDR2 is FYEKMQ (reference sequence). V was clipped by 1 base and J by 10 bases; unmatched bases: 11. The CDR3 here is CASSLVAPTGAAELFF. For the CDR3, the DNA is TGTGCCAGCAGCTTAGTAGCCCCGACAGGGGCCGCGGAGCTGTTTTTT. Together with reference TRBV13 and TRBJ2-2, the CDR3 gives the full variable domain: AAGVIQSPRHLIKEKRETATLKCYPIPRHDTVYWYQQGPGQDPQFLISFYEKMQSDKGSIPDRFSAQQFSDYHSELNMSSLELGDSALYFCASSLVAPTGAAELFFGEGSRLTVL.

The CDR3, as DNA: TGTGCCAGCAGCTCCGGACTAGCGGGGGGTGGAGAGACCCAGTACTTC. Amino acid sequence: CASSSGLAGGGETQYF. The chain has TRBV5-4 and TRBJ2-5, with 14 bases aligning to TRBD2. The germline gives CDR1 SGHNT, CDR2 YYREEE (reference sequence). The CDR3 consists of 16 residues. Germline trimming cut 3 bases from V and 4 bases from J; bases unmatched to any gene: 5.